Below, 26 T cell receptor beta chains from the same sample are listed, as sequenced in a study of blood T cell repertoires in COVID-19. Measured with immunoSEQ multiplex PCR; TCRdb has only the in-frame clones, and not every one. The sample lists a few hundred thousand clones, more than 75% occurring once. Sequencing was carried out using PBMCs or T cells enriched from blood (not recorded which). Receptor source: a woman aged 18-29 years who had recovered from COVID-19.

The sample holds one count of this clone. The genes are TRBV5-4 and TRBJ1-5; tentative D call: TRBD1 (5 bases). The V gene's germline CDR1 is SGHNT and CDR2 YYREEE (reference sequence). The CDR3 loop spans 14 amino acids. The ends were cut back, 2 bases at V and 3 bases at J, with 9 bases in the middle. The CDR3: CASSFGGTNQPQHF. The CDR3 nucleotides read TGTGCCAGCAGCTTCGGGGGAACCAATCAGCCCCAGCATTTT. Looking up the rest from reference TRBV5-4 and TRBJ1-5 gives the full variable domain: ETGVTQSPTHLIKTRGQQVTLRCSSQSGHNTVSWYQQALGQGPQFIFQYYREEENGRGNFPPRFSGLQFPNYSSELNVNALELDDSALYLCASSFGGTNQPQHFGDGTRLSIL.

The chain employs TRBV5-1 and TRBJ1-6; TRBD1 matches at 9 bases. The ends lost 4 bases at V and 7 bases at J; junction bases unmatched: 9. Germline V lookup: CDR1 SGHRS, CDR2 YFSETQ. The CDR3 has 16 residues. CDR3 sequence (DNA): TGCGCCAGCAGCCTCCCGGGACAGGGTGGCAATTCACCCCTCCACTTT. Translated: CASSLPGQGGNSPLHF.

The chain couples TRBV30 to TRBJ1-4; D uncertain. Trimming removed 0 bases at V and 8 bases at J, with 13 bases between. Germline CDR1 GTSNPN, CDR2 SVGIG (reference sequence). The CDR3 is made up of 14 amino acids. The CDR3 sequence is CAWSVSGYAEKLFF. The CDR3 DNA reads TGTGCCTGGAGTGTATCGGGTTATGCGGAAAAACTGTTTTTT. Variable domain in full (rest from reference TRBV30 and TRBJ1-4): SQTIHQWPATLVQPVGSPLSLECTVEGTSNPNLYWYRQAAGRGLQLLFYSVGIGQISSEVPQNLSASRPQDRQFILSSKKLLLSDSGFYLCAWSVSGYAEKLFFGSGTQLSVL.

The chain joins TRBV4-2 to TRBJ2-7, with 8 bases fitting TRBD1. The V and J ends lost 4 bases and 5 bases, in that order; junction bases with no gene match: 13. There are 16 residues in the CDR3. Germline values: CDR1 LGHNA, CDR2 YNFKEQ. The CDR3 nucleotides read TGTGCCAGCAGCCCTCAGGGGGCAGGGGAGGTCGACGAGCAGTACTTC. This encodes CASSPQGAGEVDEQYF.

J is TRBJ1-5 and V is TRBV28; 8 bases align to TRBD1. Trimming took 2 bases from V and 9 from J; bases not matched to a gene: 6. The CDR3 extends over 14 amino acids. The germline gives CDR1 MDHEN, CDR2 SYDVKM. The CDR3 sequence is CASSLGQGIRPQHF. The CDR3 region has the DNA TGTGCCAGCAGTTTAGGACAGGGAATTCGGCCCCAGCATTTT.

The rearrangement links TRBV7-8 to TRBJ2-5, with D uncertain. Germline CDR1 reads SGHVS; CDR2 reads FQNEAQ. This CDR3 is built from 12 residues. Trimming left V 4 bases short and J 5 bases short, with 8 bases between. The CDR3 sequence is CASSWSSETQYF. The DNA for the CDR3 is TGTGCCAGCAGCTGGAGTTCGGAGACCCAGTACTTC.

The chain links TRBV7-9 to TRBJ2-7, with 9 bases aligning to TRBD2. Trimming took 5 bases from V and 3 from J; bases not matched to a gene: 17. This CDR3 is built from 18 residues. Germline CDR1 is SEHNR and CDR2 is FQNEAQ (reference sequence). This CDR3 reads CASSHTPTGTSFFYEQYF. The CDR3 DNA follows: TGTGCCAGCAGCCACACACCTACCGGGACTAGCTTTTTCTACGAGCAGTACTTC.

The chain is built from TRBV6-5 and TRBJ1-6, with TRBD1 matching over 9 bases. There are 13 residues in the CDR3. Trimming cost V 7 bases and J 10 bases; bases outside gene matches: 5. The germline gives CDR1 MNHEY, CDR2 SVGAGI. The CDR3 region is CASKGQGGSPLHF. DNA of the CDR3: TGTGCCAGCAAGGGACAGGGAGGGTCACCCCTCCACTTT.

This clone was picked up a small number of times. This chain joins TRBV11-3 and TRBJ1-1; a possible D gene is TRBD1 (5 bases). This CDR3 has 13 amino acids. Between the trimmed V and J ends, which lost 2 bases and 7 bases, there was a span of 11 bases. CDR1 SGHNT and CDR2 YENEEA come from the germline V gene. CDR3 sequence: CASSLRQGDEAFF. CDR3 in DNA: TGTGCCAGCAGCTTAAGGCAGGGTGATGAAGCTTTCTTT. The whole variable domain, filled in from reference TRBV11-3 and TRBJ1-1, reads EAGVVQSPRYKIIEKKQPVAFWCNPISGHNTLYWYLQNLGQGPELLIRYENEEAVDDSQLPKDRFSAERLKGVDSTLKIQPAELGDSAVYLCASSLRQGDEAFFGQGTRLTVV.

This clone was recorded only once. The chain joins TRBV3-1 (or the pseudogene TRBV3-2) to TRBJ1-1, with a weak D call TRBD1 (6 bases). There are 14 residues in the CDR3. V dropped 3 bases and J dropped 4 bases, with 12 bases sitting between them. Germline loops: CDR1 LGHDT, CDR2 YNNKEL (reference sequence). DNA for the CDR3: TGTGCCAGCAGCCATAGACAGGTTGGCACTGAAGCTTTCTTT. Amino acids: CASSHRQVGTEAFF.

The CDR3 DNA is TGTGCCAGCAGTTCCCCCGGGACAGGGTATAATTCACCCCTCCACTTT. Its translation is CASSSPGTGYNSPLHF. This rearrangement joins TRBV3-1 (or the pseudogene TRBV3-2) to TRBJ1-6; 9 bases are shared with TRBD1. Germline trimming cut 6 bases from V and 4 bases from J; bases unmatched to any gene: 7. Germline V gene lookup returns CDR1 LGHDT and CDR2 YNNKEL (reference sequence). The CDR3 totals 16 residues.

V gene TRBV2 combines with J gene TRBJ2-3, with 11 bases aligning to TRBD2. This CDR3 is 19 amino acids long. CDR1 is SNHLY, CDR2 FYNNEI, per germline. Germline trimming cut 2 bases from V and 3 bases from J; bases unmatched to any gene: 13. In DNA form, the CDR3 reads TGTGCCAGCAGTGAATACCGGGGGCCTAGCGGGGGGAGGACAGATACGCAGTATTTT. As protein: CASSEYRGPSGGRTDTQYF. Looking up the rest from reference TRBV2 and TRBJ2-3 gives the full variable domain: EPEVTQTPSHQVTQMGQEVILRCVPISNHLYFYWYRQILGQKVEFLVSFYNNEISEKSEIFDDQFSVERPDGSNFTLKIRSTKLEDSAMYFCASSEYRGPSGGRTDTQYFGPGTRLTVL.

The chain is built from TRBV7-6 and TRBJ1-1; D is unresolved. Germline CDR1 SGHVS, CDR2 FNYEAQ. The V end lost 7 bases, the J end lost 0 bases, and 15 bases lay between the germline ends. The CDR3 totals 15 residues. CDR3 region: CASTQNSFMNTEAFF. The CDR3 nucleotides are TGTGCCAGCACCCAAAACAGTTTCATGAACACTGAAGCTTTCTTT.

This clone was seen just once. The chain employs TRBV29-1 and TRBJ1-1, with D tentatively TRBD1 (5 bases). Deletions cut 4 bases from V and 4 bases from J, with 19 bases between. Per germline, CDR1 SQVTM and CDR2 ANQGSEA. The CDR3 is 15 residues long. CDR3 amino acids: CSVGSRRAGGTEAFF. DNA of the CDR3: TGCAGCGTTGGATCTCGTCGGGCGGGGGGCACTGAAGCTTTCTTT. Supplemented by reference TRBV29-1 and TRBJ1-1, the full variable domain reads SAVISQKPSRDICQRGTSLTIQCQVDSQVTMMFWYRQQPGQSLTLIATANQGSEATYESGFVIDKFPISRPNLTFSTLTVSNMSPEDSSIYLCSVGSRRAGGTEAFFGQGTRLTVV.

The V and J genes are TRBV6-5 and TRBJ2-2; possible D gene TRBD1, 6 bases. V lost 7 bases and J 1 base, leaving 13 bases between the germline ends. Per the germline V gene, CDR1 is MNHEY and CDR2 is SVGAGI. The CDR3 loop spans 15 amino acids. Here the CDR3 reads CASTLGHGNTGELFF. The CDR3 nucleotides are TGTGCCAGCACTTTGGGACACGGGAACACCGGGGAGCTGTTTTTT.

V gene TRBV11-2 combines with J gene TRBJ1-2, with a possible D match to TRBD1 (5 bases). Germline-derived CDR1 and CDR2 are SGHAT and FQNNGV. V gave up 2 bases and J gave up 0 bases, with 19 bases separating them. The CDR3 contains 18 residues. The CDR3 bases are TGTGCCAGCAGCTTATGGGGTACAGGCGAACAAGCTAACTATGGCTACACCTTC. It is translated as CASSLWGTGEQANYGYTF.

The gene calls are TRBV6-6 and TRBJ1-4; D is undetermined. This CDR3 spans 12 amino acids. Deletions cut 5 bases from V and 8 bases from J, with 9 bases between. From germline, CDR1 is MNHNY and CDR2 SVGAGI (reference sequence). The CDR3: CASSLYREKLFF. CDR3 nucleotides: TGTGCCAGCAGTCTATACCGGGAAAAACTGTTTTTT.

V gene TRBV19 combines with J gene TRBJ1-1; TRBD1 agrees at 12 bases. CDR3 size: 16 residues. With V trimmed by 4 bases and J by 5 bases, 8 bases remained unmatched. The germline V gene has CDR1 LNHDA and CDR2 SQIVND (reference sequence). The CDR3 reads CASSNRDRGPPTEAFF. As DNA, the CDR3 is TGTGCCAGTAGTAACCGGGACAGGGGGCCCCCAACTGAAGCTTTCTTT. Using reference TRBV19 and TRBJ1-1 for the parts outside the CDR3, the full variable domain is DGGITQSPKYLFRKEGQNVTLSCEQNLNHDAMYWYRQDPGQGLRLIYYSQIVNDFQKGDIAEGYSVSREKKESFPLTVTSAQKNPTAFYLCASSNRDRGPPTEAFFGQGTRLTVV.

This rearrangement joins TRBV28 to TRBJ1-2; D possibly corresponds to TRBD1 (5 bases). This CDR3 has 13 residues. CDR1 and CDR2 (germline): MDHEN, SYDVKM. Deletions cut 3 bases from V and 4 bases from J, with 9 bases between. The CDR3 loop is CASSFSGPYGYTF. The CDR3 DNA is TGTGCCAGCAGTTTTTCAGGGCCCTATGGCTACACCTTC.

This clone has only a few counts. J is TRBJ2-7 and V is TRBV5-6; D uncertain. Deletions cut 4 bases from V and 4 bases from J, with 9 bases between. This CDR3 is built from 12 residues. Germline V CDR1 and CDR2: SGHDT, YYEEEE. CDR3 protein: CASSLDLYEQYF. In DNA form, the CDR3 reads TGTGCCAGCAGCCTGGATCTGTACGAGCAGTACTTC.

The chain uses TRBV9 and TRBJ1-1, with TRBD1 identical over 7 bases. The germline gives CDR1 SGDLS, CDR2 YYNGEE. The junction had 7 bases not matched to a gene; V was cut back by 3 bases and J by 8 bases. The CDR3 is 13 amino acids. The chain's CDR3 is CASSATGTSEAFF. The CDR3 DNA reads TGTGCCAGCAGCGCGACAGGGACGTCGGAAGCTTTCTTT.

This clone has only a few counts. This chain links TRBV15 with TRBJ2-1; D may be TRBD1 (7 bases). There are 20 residues in the CDR3. The germline V gene encodes CDR1 LNHNV and CDR2 YYDKDF (reference sequence). The ends were cut back, 0 bases at V and 1 base at J, with 22 bases in the middle. The CDR3 DNA reads as TGTGCCACCAGCAGAGATTCTTTACCCCAGGGGGGCGTGTCCTACAATGAGCAGTTCTTC. Its protein is CATSRDSLPQGGVSYNEQFF.

The gene calls are TRBV28 and TRBJ1-3, with TRBD1 matching 8 bases. V was pared by 5 bases and J by 4 bases, with 13 bases of the junction left unmatched. The germline gives CDR1 MDHEN, CDR2 SYDVKM. The length of the CDR3 is 17 residues. CDR3: CASSVFPTGEVGNTIYF. The CDR3 DNA is TGTGCCAGCAGTGTGTTCCCGACAGGGGAAGTCGGAAACACCATATATTTT.

This rearrangement joins TRBV5-1 to TRBJ2-2; 7 bases are a match to TRBD1. Germline V gene lookup returns CDR1 SGHRS and CDR2 YFSETQ. Unmatched junction bases numbered 14, after V lost 4 bases and J lost 5 bases. The CDR3 has 17 amino acids. CDR3 sequence reads: CASSPGVLRQGTGELFF. CDR3 nucleotides: TGCGCCAGCAGCCCAGGGGTTCTAAGACAGGGAACCGGGGAGCTGTTTTTT.

The chain recombines TRBV28 with TRBJ2-1; weak D call: TRBD1 (6 bases). V was trimmed by 7 bases and J by 1 base, leaving 11 bases between them. This CDR3 is 14 amino acids long. Germline V gene lookup returns CDR1 MDHEN and CDR2 SYDVKM. CDR3 coding DNA: TGTGCCAGCATCGGGACATCATCCTACAATGAGCAGTTCTTC. This encodes CASIGTSSYNEQFF.

This clone was seen a handful of times. The V call is TRBV27, the J call TRBJ1-2; a possible D gene is TRBD1 (5 bases). The CDR3 extends over 12 amino acids. The germline V gene encodes CDR1 MNHEY and CDR2 SMNVEV (reference sequence). The ends were cut back, 9 bases at V and 2 bases at J, with 10 bases in the middle. The CDR3 loop is CASGGGNYGYTF. The CDR3 bases are TGTGCCAGTGGGGGGGGGAACTATGGCTACACCTTC.